The rows below give T cell receptor beta chains drawn from one sample of a study of blood T cell repertoires in COVID-19. The method was immunoSEQ multiplex PCR; TCRdb's version includes in-frame clones alone and lacks a portion of them. The sample shows 220,000 or so clones, roughly four fifths of them seen only once. The sequenced sample consisted of peripheral blood. These receptors were taken from a woman aged 30 to 39 who had recovered from COVID-19. CDR3s include the opening cysteine and the closing phenylalanine or tryptophan. D genes are given only for firm matches. Size is stated for part of the rows, as once, few or many counts, or as a class when the clone is expanded.

d_call: .; j_call: TRBJ2-4; v_call: TRBV6-6; clone_size: .; cdr3_nt: TGTGCCAGCAGTTACTCGGGTCAGGGTCAAAACATTCAGTACTTC; cdr3_aa: CASSYSGQGQNIQYF
d_call: .; j_call: TRBJ2-2; v_call: TRBV5-1; clone_size: .; cdr3_nt: TGCGCCAGCAGTCTCGGACAGAGTAACACCGGGGAGCTGTTTTTT; cdr3_aa: CASSLGQSNTGELFF
d_call: .; j_call: TRBJ2-3; v_call: TRBV18; clone_size: .; cdr3_nt: TGTGCCAGCTCACCACCGGACTTCCGCACAGATACGCAGTATTTT; cdr3_aa: CASSPPDFRTDTQYF
d_call: .; j_call: TRBJ2-2; v_call: TRBV2; clone_size: .; cdr3_nt: TGTGCCAGCAGTGAATCGCCCAGGTCCGGGGAGCTGTTTTTT; cdr3_aa: CASSESPRSGELFF
d_call: .; j_call: TRBJ2-6; v_call: TRBV3-1/TRBV3-2; clone_size: .; cdr3_nt: TGTGCCAGCAGCCTTGCTCGGGGGGCTGCTGGGGCCAACGTCCTGACTTTC; cdr3_aa: CASSLARGAAGANVLTF
d_call: TRBD1; j_call: TRBJ1-2; v_call: TRBV15; clone_size: .; cdr3_nt: TGTGCCACCAGCGGGGGAGGGGACAGGGGGAACTATGGCTACACCTTC; cdr3_aa: CATSGGGDRGNYGYTF
d_call: TRBD2; j_call: TRBJ2-1; v_call: TRBV2; clone_size: .; cdr3_nt: TGTGCCAGCAGTCCTAGCGGGAGGGCCTCGAATGAGCAGTTCTTC; cdr3_aa: CASSPSGRASNEQFF
d_call: .; j_call: TRBJ2-7; v_call: TRBV7-9; clone_size: .; cdr3_nt: TGTGCCAGCAGCTTAGATCCGGCGGTCTCCTACGAGCAGTACTTC; cdr3_aa: CASSLDPAVSYEQYF
d_call: TRBD2; j_call: TRBJ2-1; v_call: TRBV5-1; clone_size: once; cdr3_nt: TGCGCCAGCAGCTTGGTAGGCGCGGGAGTAGGTGAGCAGTTCTTC; cdr3_aa: CASSLVGAGVGEQFF
d_call: .; j_call: TRBJ2-7; v_call: TRBV14; clone_size: .; cdr3_nt: TGTGCCAGCAGCTCCTACTACGAGCAGTACTTC; cdr3_aa: CASSSYYEQYF
d_call: .; j_call: TRBJ1-2; v_call: TRBV5-1; clone_size: .; cdr3_nt: TGCGCCAGCAGCCACGGGAAAGACTATGGCTACACCTTC; cdr3_aa: CASSHGKDYGYTF
d_call: .; j_call: TRBJ1-4; v_call: TRBV7-9; clone_size: .; cdr3_nt: TGTGCCAGCAGCTTAGGCCAGATTAATGAAAAACTGTTTTTT; cdr3_aa: CASSLGQINEKLFF
d_call: .; j_call: TRBJ2-1; v_call: TRBV13; clone_size: once; cdr3_nt: TGTGCCAGCAGCTTAGACGCGGATGAGCAGTTCTTC; cdr3_aa: CASSLDADEQFF